The 14 T cell receptor beta chains reported below all come from one sample, sequenced in a study of beta chain features in type 1 diabetes. The whole isolated RNA underwent reverse transcription, so sequencing captured expressed TCRB transcripts. The protocol was immunoSEQ multiplex PCR, while the TCRdb copy is restricted to in-frame clones and leaves out a portion. The table shows 220,000 or so clones, with around 68% occurring only once. Input material: naive CD4+ T cells from blood. These receptors originate from a man under 40 in good health.

V and J are TRBV28 and TRBJ2-7, with D unclear. CDR1 MDHEN and CDR2 SYDVKM come from the germline V gene. The CDR3 has 11 residues. Between the trimmed V and J ends, which lost 9 bases and 1 base, there was a span of 7 bases. The CDR3 DNA sequence: TGTGCCAGATCCAGGTCCTACGAGCAGTACTTC. It encodes CARSRSYEQYF.

This chain connects TRBV19 to TRBJ1-5; D might be TRBD1 (5 bases). This CDR3 has 14 residues. The germline gives CDR1 LNHDA, CDR2 SQIVND (reference sequence). The germline V and J ends were trimmed by 9 bases and 1 base, with 13 bases remaining between them. CDR3 amino acids: CARGVVLSNQPQHF. In nucleotides, the CDR3 is TGTGCCAGAGGGGTTGTGCTGAGCAATCAGCCCCAGCATTTT.

The chain has TRBV13 and TRBJ1-6, with a weak D call TRBD1 (6 bases). Deletions cut 6 bases from V and 0 bases from J, with 9 bases between. The germline CDR1 and CDR2 sequences are PRHDT and FYEKMQ (reference sequence). The CDR3 is made up of 15 amino acids. CDR3 in amino acids: CASRQGSSYNSPLHF. The CDR3 DNA reads as TGTGCCAGCAGGCAGGGGAGCTCCTATAATTCACCCCTCCACTTT.

The genes are TRBV5-6 and TRBJ2-1, with 8 bases aligning to TRBD1. With 2 bases clipped from V and 4 bases from J, the junction kept 5 bases outside the gene matches. CDR3 length: 15 amino acids. Germline CDR1 is SGHDT and CDR2 is YYEEEE. CDR3 nucleotides: TGTGCCAGCAGCTTAATAGGACAGGGTTACAATGAGCAGTTCTTC. Translation gives CASSLIGQGYNEQFF.

The chain has TRBV20-1 and TRBJ1-1; no firm D call. Trimming took 6 bases from V and 2 from J, leaving 7 bases between them. This CDR3 has 11 residues. Germline V gives CDR1 DFQATT, CDR2 SNEGSKA (reference sequence). The CDR3 region is CSAKSNTEAFF. The DNA of the CDR3 is TGCAGTGCCAAGTCTAACACTGAAGCTTTCTTT.

The genes are TRBV4-2 and TRBJ1-1, with D perhaps TRBD1 (6 bases). V was pared by 1 base and J by 1 base, with 10 bases between. Germline V CDR1 and CDR2: LGHNA, YNFKEQ. The CDR3 sequence is 15 residues long. The CDR3 spells CASSQVGGQNTEAFF. For the CDR3, the DNA is TGTGCCAGCAGCCAAGTGGGGGGGCAGAACACTGAAGCTTTCTTT.

The chain is built from TRBV30 and TRBJ2-3, with a tentative D call TRBD1 (7 bases). The CDR3 sequence is 15 residues long. V was cut by 3 bases and J by 2 bases, with 15 bases left in between. Germline CDR1 GTSNPN, CDR2 SVGIG (reference sequence). DNA for the CDR3: TGTGCCTGGAGGGCGGAGGGGGCACCCACAGATACGCAGTATTTT. Protein product: CAWRAEGAPTDTQYF.

The V and J genes are TRBV2 and TRBJ1-6; D gene unclear. CDR1 is SNHLY, CDR2 FYNNEI, per germline. V was cut by 7 bases and J by 5 bases, with 6 bases left in between. CDR3 length: 12 amino acids. CDR3 coding DNA: TGTGCCAGCACAGGTGATAATTCACCCCTCCACTTT. It encodes CASTGDNSPLHF.

This rearrangement joins TRBV6-1 to TRBJ2-3; 12 nucleotides line up with TRBD1. V trimming: 6 bases; J trimming: 6 bases; junction bases outside the gene matches: 7. This CDR3 region has 15 residues. CDR1 and CDR2 (germline): MNHNS, SASEGT. CDR3 sequence (DNA): TGTGCCAGCAGCGCCGGGACAGGGGGCGCGGATACGCAGTATTTT. Translating gives CASSAGTGGADTQYF.

V usage is TRBV7-2 and J usage is TRBJ2-7; perhaps D is TRBD1 or TRBD2 (5 bases each). This CDR3 region has 15 residues. V dropped 6 bases and J dropped 3 bases, with 18 bases sitting between them. Germline loops: CDR1 SGHTA, CDR2 FQGNSA. The chain's CDR3 is CASSHSPGAGYEQYF. CDR3 sequence (DNA): TGTGCCAGCAGTCACAGCCCCGGGGCAGGCTACGAGCAGTACTTC.

The chain employs TRBV30 and TRBJ2-7; 9 positions agree with TRBD1. CDR1 and CDR2 (germline): GTSNPN, SVGIG (reference sequence). The J segment lost 3 bases and the V segment lost 5 bases, leaving 8 bases of the junction unmatched. CDR3 length equals 14 residues. The CDR3: CAWRPGQGVYEQYF. Here the CDR3 DNA reads TGTGCCTGGCGTCCGGGACAGGGTGTCTACGAGCAGTACTTC. Full variable domain (remainder filled in from reference TRBV30 and TRBJ2-7): SQTIHQWPATLVQPVGSPLSLECTVEGTSNPNLYWYRQAAGRGLQLLFYSVGIGQISSEVPQNLSASRPQDRQFILSSKKLLLSDSGFYLCAWRPGQGVYEQYFGPGTRLTVT.

The chain is built from TRBV29-1 and TRBJ2-1; D is possibly TRBD2 (5 bases). The CDR3 covers 16 residues. Trimming removed 4 bases from V and 0 bases from J, with 16 bases in between. CDR1 and CDR2 from the germline V gene are SQVTM and ANQGSEA. CDR3 coding DNA: TGCAGCGTTGCTATCGCGGAGGCCAGCTCCTACAATGAGCAGTTCTTC. The encoded protein is CSVAIAEASSYNEQFF.

The CDR3 loop reads CASSPPVAGDYNEQFF. DNA of the CDR3: TGTGCCAGCTCACCACCGGTCGCGGGGGACTACAATGAGCAGTTCTTC. The chain is built from TRBV18 and TRBJ2-1; TRBD2 aligns across 7 bases. Germline CDR1 and CDR2: KGHSH and LQKENI. There are 16 residues in the CDR3. J gave up 3 bases and V 0 bases, and 5 bases lay outside the gene matches.

This clone was found a few times. This CDR3 reads CAIRNRSQETQYF. In DNA form, the CDR3 reads TGTGCCATCAGGAACCGATCGCAAGAGACCCAGTACTTC. V gene TRBV10-3 combines with J gene TRBJ2-5, with D unclear. Trimming left V 6 bases short and J 2 bases short, with 10 bases between. The CDR3 is 13 residues long. CDR1 and CDR2 (germline): ENHRY, SYGVKD.